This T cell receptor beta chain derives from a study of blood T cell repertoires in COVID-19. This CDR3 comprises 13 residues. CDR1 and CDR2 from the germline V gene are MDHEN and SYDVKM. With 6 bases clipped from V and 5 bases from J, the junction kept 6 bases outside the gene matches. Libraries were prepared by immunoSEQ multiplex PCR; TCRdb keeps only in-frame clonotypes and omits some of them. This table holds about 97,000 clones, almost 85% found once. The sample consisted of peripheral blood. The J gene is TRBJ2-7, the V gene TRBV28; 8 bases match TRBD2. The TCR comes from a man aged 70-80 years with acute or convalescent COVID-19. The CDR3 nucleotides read TGTGCCAGCAGCGGGACTAGGAGCCACGAGCAGTACTTC. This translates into CASSGTRSHEQYF.